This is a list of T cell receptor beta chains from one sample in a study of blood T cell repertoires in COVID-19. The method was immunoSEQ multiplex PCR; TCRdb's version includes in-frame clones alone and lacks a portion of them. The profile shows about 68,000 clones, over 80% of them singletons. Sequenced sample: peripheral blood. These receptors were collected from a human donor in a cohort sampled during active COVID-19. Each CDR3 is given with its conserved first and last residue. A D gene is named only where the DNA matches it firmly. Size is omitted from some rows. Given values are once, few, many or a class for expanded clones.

CDR3: CASSLGRGRAYEQYF
DNA: TGTGCCAGCAGCTTAGGCAGGGGACGAGCCTACGAGCAGTACTTC
D: -
size: -
V: TRBV7-2
J: TRBJ2-7

CDR3: CASRTVQGARNEQFF
DNA: TGTGCCAGCAGGACCGTGCAGGGGGCCCGCAATGAGCAGTTCTTC
D: TRBD1
size: -
V: TRBV28
J: TRBJ2-1

CDR3: CASSLAGASGAYEQYF
DNA: TGCGCCAGCAGCTTGGCCGGGGCTAGCGGGGCCTACGAGCAGTACTTC
D: TRBD2
size: -
V: TRBV5-1
J: TRBJ2-7

CDR3: CASRRAEGYTF
DNA: TGTGCCAGCAGGAGGGCGGAAGGCTACACCTTC
D: -
size: -
V: TRBV28
J: TRBJ1-2

CDR3: CASSSWDRGPGWAFF
DNA: TGTGCCAGCAGCTCCTGGGACAGGGGGCCGGGTTGGGCTTTCTTT
D: TRBD1
size: -
V: TRBV7-6
J: TRBJ1-1

CDR3: CASSLLRGSNFDLDREPQHF
DNA: TGTGCCAGCAGTCTCCTCAGGGGTTCAAACTTCGATTTGGACAGGGAGCCCCAGCATTTT
D: TRBD1
size: once
V: TRBV28
J: TRBJ1-5

CDR3: CASSLGAGGGYTF
DNA: TGCGCCAGCAGCTTGGGGGCAGGTGGAGGCTACACCTTC
D: -
size: -
V: TRBV5-1
J: TRBJ1-2

CDR3: CASSFTGSIYEQYF
DNA: TGTGCCAGCAGCTTCACAGGGTCCATCTACGAGCAGTACTTC
D: -
size: -
V: TRBV11-2
J: TRBJ2-7

CDR3: CASSSDKGGVNEKLFF
DNA: TGCGCCAGCAGCTCGGACAAAGGGGGAGTTAATGAAAAACTGTTTTTT
D: -
size: few
V: TRBV5-1
J: TRBJ1-4

CDR3: CASSQEKAGTGGPTKAFF
DNA: TGTGCCAGCAGCCAAGAAAAGGCCGGGACAGGGGGACCAACGAAAGCTTTCTTT
D: TRBD1
size: -
V: TRBV4-2
J: TRBJ1-1

CDR3: CASSGTGKETQYF
DNA: TGCGCCAGCAGTGGGACAGGGAAAGAGACCCAGTACTTC
D: TRBD1
size: -
V: TRBV10-2
J: TRBJ2-5

CDR3: CASSLIGQGGETQYF
DNA: TGTGCCAGCAGCCTAATCGGACAGGGAGGAGAGACCCAGTACTTC
D: TRBD1
size: -
V: TRBV28
J: TRBJ2-5

CDR3: CASSQEWGGKAQLAQYF
DNA: TGCGCCAGCAGCCAAGAATGGGGAGGGAAGGCACAATTGGCGCAGTATTTT
D: TRBD2
size: -
V: TRBV4-3
J: TRBJ2-3

CDR3: CASSQGGRNTEAFF
DNA: TGTGCCAGCAGCCAAGGAGGCAGGAACACTGAAGCTTTCTTT
D: -
size: -
V: TRBV7-2
J: TRBJ1-1

CDR3: CATAPDSANQPQHF
DNA: TGTGCCACCGCACCGGACAGCGCCAATCAGCCCCAGCATTTT
D: -
size: -
V: TRBV2
J: TRBJ1-5

CDR3: CASSQVGGFSAEQYF
DNA: TGTGCCAGCAGCCAAGTGGGAGGGTTCAGCGCCGAGCAGTACTTC
D: TRBD2
size: -
V: TRBV3-1/TRBV3-2
J: TRBJ2-7

CDR3: CAWETGFHNEQFF
DNA: TGTGCCTGGGAAACGGGATTCCACAATGAGCAGTTCTTC
D: -
size: -
V: TRBV30
J: TRBJ2-1

CDR3: CASSLNWGVGYGYTF
DNA: TGTGCCAGCAGCTTAAACTGGGGGGTAGGCTATGGCTACACCTTC
D: -
size: -
V: TRBV7-2
J: TRBJ1-2

CDR3: CASRGTGANYGYTF
DNA: TGTGCCAGCAGGGGGACAGGGGCTAACTATGGCTACACCTTC
D: TRBD1
size: -
V: TRBV27
J: TRBJ1-2

CDR3: CASSSGLAGLTDTQYF
DNA: TGTGCCAGCAGCTCGGGACTAGCGGGACTCACAGATACGCAGTATTTT
D: TRBD2
size: -
V: TRBV7-2
J: TRBJ2-3

CDR3: CASSIDGTNTQYF
DNA: TGTGCCAGTAGTATAGATGGCACTAATACGCAGTATTTT
D: -
size: -
V: TRBV19
J: TRBJ2-3

CDR3: CASSLGTGLGAFF
DNA: TGTGCCAGCAGCTTAGGGACAGGGCTTGGGGCTTTCTTT
D: TRBD1
size: few
V: TRBV7-8
J: TRBJ1-1

CDR3: CASSLGQLKKLFF
DNA: TGTGCCAGCAGTTTAGGACAGCTCAAAAAACTGTTTTTT
D: -
size: -
V: TRBV28
J: TRBJ1-4

CDR3: CASSATSLTYNEQFF
DNA: TGTGCCAGCAGCGCGACTAGTCTAACCTACAATGAGCAGTTCTTC
D: -
size: -
V: TRBV9
J: TRBJ2-1

CDR3: CASSLRVETYNEQFF
DNA: TGCGCCAGCAGCCTTCGAGTAGAGACCTACAATGAGCAGTTCTTC
D: -
size: once
V: TRBV4-1
J: TRBJ2-1

CDR3: CASSRPRRGDGSGNTIYF
DNA: TGTGCCAGCAGTCGACCTCGGAGGGGCGACGGCTCTGGAAACACCATATATTTT
D: -
size: -
V: TRBV28
J: TRBJ1-3

CDR3: CASQRGGNQPQHF
DNA: TGTGCCAGCCAAAGAGGCGGGAATCAGCCCCAGCATTTT
D: -
size: -
V: TRBV28
J: TRBJ1-5

CDR3: CASSGLRNTEAFF
DNA: TGTGCCAGCAGCGGACTCAGGAACACTGAAGCTTTCTTT
D: -
size: once
V: TRBV7-2
J: TRBJ1-1

CDR3: CASSDPPSGGYGNTIYF
DNA: TGTGCCAGCAGTGATCCTCCCTCAGGGGGCTACGGAAACACCATATATTTT
D: TRBD1
size: -
V: TRBV25-1
J: TRBJ1-3

CDR3: CASSLLAGDGETQYF
DNA: TGTGCCAGCAGCTTACTAGCGGGAGATGGGGAGACCCAGTACTTC
D: TRBD2
size: -
V: TRBV7-6
J: TRBJ2-5

CDR3: CASSERGRAPEAFF
DNA: TGTGCCAGCAGTGAGAGGGGGCGCGCCCCTGAAGCTTTCTTT
D: TRBD1
size: few
V: TRBV25-1
J: TRBJ1-1

CDR3: CASSRDRTNYGYTF
DNA: TGTGCCAGCAGCCGGGACAGGACTAACTATGGCTACACCTTC
D: TRBD1
size: -
V: TRBV6-2/TRBV6-3
J: TRBJ1-2

CDR3: CASSYSAGGNNEQFF
DNA: TGTGCCAGCAGTTACTCTGCGGGGGGGAACAATGAGCAGTTCTTC
D: TRBD2
size: -
V: TRBV6-6
J: TRBJ2-1

CDR3: CASSTSGTPYGYTF
DNA: TGTGCCAGCAGTACCTCCGGGACACCGTATGGCTACACCTTC
D: -
size: -
V: TRBV28
J: TRBJ1-2

CDR3: CASSLGAASYEQYF
DNA: TGTGCCAGCAGCTTAGGGGCTGCCTCCTACGAGCAGTACTTC
D: -
size: -
V: TRBV7-3
J: TRBJ2-7

CDR3: CASSPPAGLNYGYTF
DNA: TGTGCCAGCTCACCACCAGCAGGTCTTAACTATGGCTACACCTTC
D: -
size: -
V: TRBV18
J: TRBJ1-2

CDR3: CASSLGPTDTQYF
DNA: TGTGCCAGCAGTTTAGGCCCCACAGATACGCAGTATTTT
D: -
size: -
V: TRBV28
J: TRBJ2-3

CDR3: CASSSTEGAGYTF
DNA: TGTGCCAGTAGCAGCACGGAGGGGGCCGGCTACACCTTC
D: TRBD1
size: -
V: TRBV19
J: TRBJ1-2

CDR3: CASSLDGAYEQYF
DNA: TGCGCCAGCAGCTTAGACGGAGCCTACGAGCAGTACTTC
D: -
size: few
V: TRBV5-1
J: TRBJ2-7